This TCR beta chain was identified during a study of blood T cell dynamics during melanoma immunotherapy (dated by TCRdb to 2020 to 2022). At the level of the whole study: The patients had metastatic melanoma and were given first-line pembrolizumab or nivolumab plus ipilimumab as standard of care in the United Kingdom. Peripheral T cell receptor repertoires of metastatic melanoma patients were profiled before and after one cycle of checkpoint inhibitor therapy to find early correlates of response. The training cohort was made up of consecutive patients, while a further independent group of patients from the same centre was pooled to form an external validation set.

The CDR3, from cysteine to phenylalanine, totals 15 residues. The read is trimmed to its CDR3 DNA, 45 bases read in frame from base 1. From the germline V gene (reference sequence), CDR1 is SGHNT and CDR2 is YYREEE. Cut back by 4 bases and 7 bases, the V and J ends lie 17 bases apart. This clone was detected only a few times. Its antigen is unknown. No much larger clonotype is one base removed from it; base qualities were not supplied. Every bulk PBMC sample was loaded with the same fixed amount of about 380 ng of DNA. TCR beta CDR3 sequences were amplified from genomic DNA with the immunoSEQ TCRb Assay kit following manufacturer instructions. The KAPA Library Quantification Kit for Illumina platforms was used to quantify the pooled libraries by qPCR. Pooled libraries were clustered at 0.6-1.1 pM and sequenced on an Illumina NextSeq 500. On the study's bioinformatics: The TCR data were analyzed using immunoSEQ ANALYZER and the R LymphoSeq package. A rearrangement efficiency score was calculated as productive divided by the sum of productive and non-productive CDR3 sequences. Clonality was measured with the Gini coefficient and diversity with the Renyi index at alpha=1, compared pairwise between timepoints within each patient. Clonal relatedness used an edit distance of 3, and repertoire similarity used the Bhattacharyya coefficient, both computed in LymphoSeq. To classify response, a linear discriminant analysis based on week-3 changes in clonality and diversity was built using the R MASS and caret packages. TCRdb carries this immuneACCESS record with in-frame sequences only. Its versions omit some clonotypes, under half of them owing to an unresolved V gene in the studies checked, with the rest unexplained. D and trimming come from the DNA, and the V and J calls and clone size come from that table. The sample data list about 22,000 clones, and roughly 90% of these were observed just once. The top ten hold roughly 1.1% of the sample.

The time point label, read with the paper, signifies: pre-treatment baseline. Blood samples were collected before treatment (T0) and at week 3 (W3), after the first cycle of checkpoint blockade. Except for a couple of patients with rapid clinical progression, response was assessed 12 weeks after the first infusion by RECIST 1.1; disease control meant complete response, partial response or stable disease. Patients were excluded for prior systemic cancer treatment, concomitant immunosuppressant therapy or synchronous other active malignancies. TCR beta was sequenced in both bulk PBMC and plasma cell-free DNA in order to track circulating cells as well as T cell turnover. PBMC were isolated from blood with Lymphoprep and SepMate tubes, followed by red cell lysis. QIAamp DNA Blood Mini kits were used to extract DNA from PBMC and from sorted T cell subsets. Study-wide conclusions, independent of this receptor: Whether the T cell clones driving repertoire changes were melanoma-specific or reflected general immune activation could not be determined in the study. The relatively small sample size was recognized as a factor that could limit how well the results generalize. A bifurcated reorganization of the PBMC repertoire at W3, with increased clonality or increased diversity, was observed in patients who later achieved disease control, unlike in progressors.

The sequence was obtained from a human donor with melanoma. The sample here was blood, taken from a patient treated with checkpoint blockade. The chain uses TRBV5-4 and TRBJ1-4; a tentative D call is TRBD1 (6 bases match). The CDR3 protein is CASSPLGGGFEKLFF. The nucleotides are TGTGCCAGCAGCCCCCTTGGAGGGGGTTTTGAAAAACTGTTTTTT.